Below are 2 T cell receptor beta chains sequenced from a single sample in a study of blood T cell repertoires in COVID-19. Some clones are missing from TCRdb's copy, which holds only in-frame ones; the method was immunoSEQ multiplex PCR. The table includes more than 200,000 clones, 70% to 90% detected once. Sequencing was done on a sample of peripheral blood. These receptors came from a man older than 75 with acute or convalescent COVID-19.

The chain recombines TRBV7-9 with TRBJ2-7; 8 bases fit TRBD1. The CDR3 is made up of 14 amino acids. CDR1 SEHNR and CDR2 FQNEAQ come from the germline V gene (reference sequence). Germline trimming cut 4 bases from V and 6 bases from J; bases unmatched to any gene: 8. This chain's CDR3 is CASSSTGAFSEQYF. The CDR3 nucleotides are TGTGCCAGCAGCTCGACAGGGGCTTTTAGCGAGCAGTACTTC.

This clone turned up a few times. CDR3 nucleotide sequence: TGTGCCAGCAGCTCCCTCAGGGGGTCAGAGACCCAGTACTTC. Its translation is CASSSLRGSETQYF. The chain is built from TRBV11-2 and TRBJ2-5, with 7 bases lining up with TRBD1. The CDR3 length is 14 residues. Germline-derived CDR1 and CDR2 are SGHAT and FQNNGV. V lost 4 bases and J lost 4; bases outside the gene matches: 6.